This TCR beta chain stems from a study of T cells after yellow fever vaccination. Study-level background: Fractions of limited cellularity were prepared by means of SMART-Seq v4 Ultra Low Input.

Germline CDR1 reads SQVTM; CDR2 reads ANQGSEA. Trimming stripped 7 bases from V and 0 bases from J, with 13 bases between. There are 13 residues in the CDR3. On this clonotype itself: Its specificity is unknown.

TCRdb re-derived calls from the 5' RACE reads in MiXCR, one entry per CDR3 protein. This sample yields about 630,000 distinct CDR3 sequences, of which around 12% are seen a single time; more than 13% belongs to the top ten. Study-wide findings and caveats: Compared with primary, the secondary response was weaker and peaked at day 5, not 15. Reappearance after the booster was observed for most primary-vaccination clones (96% CD4, roughly 88% CD8).

Here the sequenced sample was PBMCs, taken on the day of the yellow fever booster vaccination. This sequence was found in a man aged 30 to 45 who received the YFV17D yellow fever vaccine. This sequence joins TRBV29-1 and TRBJ2-7; tentative D call: TRBD1 (6 bases). CDR3 in amino acids: CSAQQGSSYEQYF. Written as DNA, the CDR3 is TGCAGCGCACAACAGGGAAGCTCCTACGAGCAGTACTTC.